These 20 T cell receptor beta chains share one sample of origin, sequenced in a study of T cell repertoires in cytomegalovirus infection. Via MiXCR, TCRdb re-called the reads, giving one row per CDR3 protein. Here the sample spans about 260,000 distinct CDR3 sequences, less than 9.5% being singletons. What was sequenced was PBMCs. These receptors were taken from a human donor in good health (CMV status not recorded). Some clones in this sample may be carry-over from other donors' samples.

This rearrangement joins TRBV20-1 to TRBJ1-2, with D perhaps matching TRBD1 (6 bases). Trimming removed 4 bases at V and 4 bases at J, with 13 bases between. CDR1 is DFQATT and CDR2 is SNEGSKA in the germline V gene (reference sequence). The CDR3 covers 13 residues. CDR3: CSATQGPGYGYTF. The CDR3 nucleotides read TGCAGTGCTACACAGGGCCCCGGCTATGGCTACACCTTC.

This clonotype came up many times. V usage is TRBV19 and J usage is TRBJ2-1; 7 positions match TRBD1. Germline-derived CDR1 and CDR2 are LNHDA and SQIVND (reference sequence). The CDR3 is made up of 15 amino acids. With V trimmed by 7 bases and J by 8 bases, 14 bases remained unmatched. Written as DNA, the CDR3 is TGTGCCAGTAAGGGACAGCCACGGAGGAACGATGAGCAGTTCTTC. Residues: CASKGQPRRNDEQFF. The full variable domain, completed using reference TRBV19 and TRBJ2-1, is DGGITQSPKYLFRKEGQNVTLSCEQNLNHDAMYWYRQDPGQGLRLIYYSQIVNDFQKGDIAEGYSVSREKKESFPLTVTSAQKNPTAFYLCASKGQPRRNDEQFFGPGTRLTVL.

Ten or more counts support this clonotype. In nucleotides, the CDR3 is TGTGCCAGCAGCAACACCGGGACAGGGGTTTTCCACGAGCAGTACTTC. Residues: CASSNTGTGVFHEQYF. The chain carries TRBV7-2 and TRBJ2-7, with 10 bases lining up with TRBD1. Germline V lookup: CDR1 SGHTA, CDR2 FQGNSA. V lost 5 bases, J lost 5 bases, and 12 bases stayed unmatched. The length of the CDR3 is 16 residues.

This clonotype has a count of ten or more. This chain links TRBV7-8 with TRBJ2-7; weak D call: TRBD2 (6 bases). V gave up 0 bases and J gave up 0 bases, with 12 bases separating them. The CDR3 contains 16 residues. The V gene's germline CDR1 is SGHVS and CDR2 FQNEAQ. This CDR3 reads CASSLAAGTPSYEQYF. The CDR3, as DNA: TGTGCCAGCAGCTTAGCTGCGGGGACCCCCTCCTACGAGCAGTACTTC.

Notes on this clonotype: This could be a read error, since a much larger clone is one nucleotide away. This chain links TRBV12-3 or TRBV12-4 with TRBJ1-5; 7 bases align to TRBD1. This CDR3 is 16 amino acids long. The DNA of the CDR3 is TGTGCCAGCAGGAATGGGGGACAGCATATCAATCAGCCCCAGCTTTTT. Translated: CASRNGGQHINQPQLF.

The chain uses TRBV2 and TRBJ2-3; the match to TRBD1 covers 7 bases. The CDR3 runs 14 residues. J was trimmed by 7 bases and V by 5 bases; bases with no gene match: 9. In germline, CDR1 is SNHLY, CDR2 FYNNEI. This chain's CDR3 is CASSLGDSGNTQYF. As DNA, the CDR3 is TGTGCCAGCAGTTTAGGGGACAGTGGAAATACGCAGTATTTT.

This clonotype was counted ten times or more. The gene calls are TRBV20-1 and TRBJ2-7; D is uncertain. The CDR3 runs 14 residues. The germline V gene has CDR1 DFQATT and CDR2 SNEGSKA (reference sequence). The germline V and J ends were trimmed by 2 bases and 0 bases, with 11 bases remaining between them. CDR3 loop: CSARSARLSYEQYF. The DNA of the CDR3 is TGCAGTGCTAGATCTGCCCGACTCTCCTACGAGCAGTACTTC.

This clonotype was recorded many times. The genes are TRBV4-1 and TRBJ2-3; D gene uncertain. The CDR3 is 15 residues long. V lost 1 base and J 5 bases, leaving 13 bases between the germline ends. Germline-derived CDR1 and CDR2 are MGHRA and YSYEKL. CDR3: CASSQGTFGLDTQYF. As DNA, the CDR3 is TGCGCCAGCAGCCAAGGGACGTTTGGATTAGATACGCAGTATTTT.

This chain links TRBV5-5 with TRBJ2-7; the D call may be TRBD1 or TRBD2 (5 bases each). V shed 3 bases and J shed 7 bases, with 14 bases lying between them. The CDR3 length is 13 residues. Germline V gives CDR1 SGHKS, CDR2 YYEKEE (reference sequence). The CDR3 reads CASSWDQTWEQYF. The CDR3 coding sequence is TGTGCCAGCAGCTGGGACCAGACATGGGAGCAGTACTTC.

This clonotype was picked up many times. The chain couples TRBV7-2 to TRBJ2-7; TRBD2 is a possible D gene (6 bases). Germline values: CDR1 SGHTA, CDR2 FQGNSA. V lost 5 bases and J 5 bases, leaving 16 bases between the germline ends. The CDR3 is 14 residues long. The chain's CDR3 is CASSPRDREHEQYF. The CDR3 DNA is TGTGCCAGCAGCCCCCGGGACCGGGAGCACGAGCAGTACTTC.

This clonotype was seen repeatedly, ten times or more. V is TRBV28 and J is TRBJ2-2, with D uncertain. This CDR3 contains 11 residues. V lost 3 bases to trimming and J lost 8 bases, with 4 bases between them. Germline V gene sequence: CDR1 MDHEN, CDR2 SYDVKM. The CDR3 protein is CASSLEGELFF. The CDR3 bases are TGTGCCAGCAGTTTGGAAGGGGAGCTGTTTTTT. The full variable domain, in which reference TRBV28 and TRBJ2-2 provide the parts outside the CDR3, is DVKVTQSSRYLVKRTGEKVFLECVQDMDHENMFWYRQDPGLGLRLIYFSYDVKMKEKGDIPEGYSVSREKKERFSLILESASTNQTSMYLCASSLEGELFFGEGSRLTVL.

This clonotype showed up many times. This chain links TRBV7-3 with TRBJ2-3; D unresolved. CDR1 is SGHTA, CDR2 FQGTGA, per germline. The V and J ends lost 4 bases and 3 bases respectively, with 8 bases between them. The CDR3 loop spans 13 amino acids. Written as DNA, the CDR3 is TGTGCCAGCAGCTCCGTCGTGACAGATACGCAGTATTTT. Translating gives CASSSVVTDTQYF.

This clonotype was detected ten times or more. The chain recombines TRBV10-3 with TRBJ2-1, with unresolved D. Trimming removed 6 bases at V and 8 bases at J, with 14 bases between. The CDR3 has 13 residues. Germline V gene sequence: CDR1 ENHRY, CDR2 SYGVKD. In DNA form, the CDR3 reads TGTGCCATCAGGGGCCTCCTCATCCATGAGCAGTTCTTC. Translated, it gives CAIRGLLIHEQFF.

This clonotype was counted ten times or more. The chain uses TRBV19 and TRBJ2-6; no clear D gene. The germline V and J ends were trimmed by 7 bases and 4 bases, with 5 bases remaining between them. CDR1 LNHDA and CDR2 SQIVND come from the germline V gene (reference sequence). The CDR3 covers 12 residues. The CDR3 protein is CASKEGANVLTF. CDR3 nucleotides: TGTGCCAGTAAAGAGGGGGCCAACGTCCTGACTTTC.

This clonotype was observed many times. This chain links TRBV7-2 with TRBJ2-3; TRBD2 matches at 9 bases. Germline CDR1 and CDR2: SGHTA and FQGNSA. CDR3 length: 15 residues. Losses at the gene ends were 6 bases for V and 4 bases for J; bases not matched to a gene: 8. CDR3: CASRRGTSRADTQYF. In nucleotides, the CDR3 is TGTGCCAGCAGACGTGGGACTAGCCGCGCAGATACGCAGTATTTT.

This clonotype was seen repeatedly, ten times or more. The chain recombines TRBV5-4 with TRBJ2-1; the D gene could be TRBD1 or TRBD2 (5 bases each). CDR3 size: 13 residues. CDR1 SGHNT and CDR2 YYREEE come from the germline V gene (reference sequence). The V gene lost 0 bases and the J gene lost 7 bases, with 8 bases spanning the gap. The CDR3 nucleotides read TGTGCCAGCAGCTTGGCGGGACGTAATGAGCAGTTCTTC. It encodes CASSLAGRNEQFF.

Many counts were recorded for this clonotype. The chain employs TRBV7-2 and TRBJ2-2, with a possible D match to TRBD2 (6 bases). The length of the CDR3 is 15 residues. CDR1 and CDR2 (germline): SGHTA, FQGNSA. The germline V and J ends were trimmed by 5 bases and 3 bases, with 13 bases remaining between them. The CDR3 loop reads CASSPGLPDTGELFF. DNA of the CDR3: TGTGCCAGCAGCCCCGGACTACCCGACACCGGGGAGCTGTTTTTT.

This clonotype was counted a few times. This sequence joins TRBV7-9 and TRBJ2-2, with TRBD1 identical over 7 bases. Germline values: CDR1 SEHNR, CDR2 FQNEAQ (reference sequence). V trimming: 3 bases; J trimming: 0 bases; junction bases outside the gene matches: 4. The CDR3 is made up of 16 amino acids. CDR3 residues: CASSFGQAANTGELFF. In DNA form, the CDR3 reads TGTGCCAGCAGCTTCGGACAGGCGGCGAACACCGGGGAGCTGTTTTTT.

This clonotype has at least ten counts. The chain links TRBV7-6 to TRBJ2-7; D is ambiguous. With 0 bases removed from V and 0 bases from J, the gap between germline ends came to 15 bases. Germline V gene sequence: CDR1 SGHVS, CDR2 FNYEAQ. This CDR3 contains 17 residues. CDR3 region: CASSLASRSSSSYEQYF. DNA of the CDR3: TGTGCCAGCAGCTTAGCCTCGAGGTCGTCTTCCTCCTACGAGCAGTACTTC.

This clonotype was detected many times. V and J are TRBV7-2 and TRBJ2-1; 7 nucleotides align to TRBD1. The CDR3 totals 14 residues. Germline V CDR1 and CDR2: SGHTA, FQGNSA. With V trimmed by 5 bases and J by 8 bases, 9 bases remained unmatched. As DNA, the CDR3 is TGTGCCAGCAGCACTCGGACAGGCAAGGATGAGCAGTTCTTC. It encodes CASSTRTGKDEQFF.